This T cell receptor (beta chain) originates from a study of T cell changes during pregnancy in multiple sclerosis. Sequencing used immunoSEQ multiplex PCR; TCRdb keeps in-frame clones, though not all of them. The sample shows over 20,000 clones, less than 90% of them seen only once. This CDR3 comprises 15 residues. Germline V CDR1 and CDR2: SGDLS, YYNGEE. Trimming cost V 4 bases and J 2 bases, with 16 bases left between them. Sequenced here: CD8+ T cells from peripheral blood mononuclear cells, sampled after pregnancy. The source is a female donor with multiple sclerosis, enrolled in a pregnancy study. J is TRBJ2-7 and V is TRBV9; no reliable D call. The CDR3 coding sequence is TGTGCCAGCAGCCACCGTGGAGCCGCCCCCTACGAGCAGTACTTC. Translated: CASSHRGAAPYEQYF.